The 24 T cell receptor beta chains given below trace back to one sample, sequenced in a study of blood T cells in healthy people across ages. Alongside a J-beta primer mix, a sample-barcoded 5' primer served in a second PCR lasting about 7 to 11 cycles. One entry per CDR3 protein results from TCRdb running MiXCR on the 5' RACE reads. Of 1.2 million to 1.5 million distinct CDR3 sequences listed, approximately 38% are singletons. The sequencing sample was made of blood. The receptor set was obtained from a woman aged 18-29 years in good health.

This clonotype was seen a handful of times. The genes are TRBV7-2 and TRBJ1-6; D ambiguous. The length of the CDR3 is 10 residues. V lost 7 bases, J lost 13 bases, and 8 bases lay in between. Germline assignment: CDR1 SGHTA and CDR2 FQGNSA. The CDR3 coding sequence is TGTGCCAGCACCCCTTCGCCCCTCCACTTT. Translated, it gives CASTPSPLHF.

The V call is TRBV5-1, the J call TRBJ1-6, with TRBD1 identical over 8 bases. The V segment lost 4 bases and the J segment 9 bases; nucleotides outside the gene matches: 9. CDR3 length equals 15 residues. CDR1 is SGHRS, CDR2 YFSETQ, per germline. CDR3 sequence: CASSGAGGGGSPLHF. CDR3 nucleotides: TGCGCCAGCAGCGGGGCAGGGGGCGGTGGTTCACCCCTCCACTTT.

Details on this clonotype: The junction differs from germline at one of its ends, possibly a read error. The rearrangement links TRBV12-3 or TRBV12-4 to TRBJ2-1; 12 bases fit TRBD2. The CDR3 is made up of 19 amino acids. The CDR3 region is CASSPTVSSSGRATHEQFF. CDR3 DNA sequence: TGTGCTAGCAGTCCAACCGTTTCGTCTAGCGGGAGGGCCACGCATGAGCAGTTCTTC.

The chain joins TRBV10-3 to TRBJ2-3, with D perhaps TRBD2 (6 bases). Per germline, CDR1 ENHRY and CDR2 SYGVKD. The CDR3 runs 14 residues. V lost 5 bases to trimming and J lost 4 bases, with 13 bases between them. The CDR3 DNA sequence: TGTGCCATCAGTTCGAGACTAGTGTCAGATACGCAGTATTTT. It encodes CAISSRLVSDTQYF.

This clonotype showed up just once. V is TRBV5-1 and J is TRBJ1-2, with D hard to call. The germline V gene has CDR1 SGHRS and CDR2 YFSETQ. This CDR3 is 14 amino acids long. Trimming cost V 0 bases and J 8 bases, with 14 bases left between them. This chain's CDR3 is CASSLVARYSGYTF. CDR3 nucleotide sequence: TGCGCCAGCAGCTTGGTTGCGCGCTACTCAGGCTACACCTTC.

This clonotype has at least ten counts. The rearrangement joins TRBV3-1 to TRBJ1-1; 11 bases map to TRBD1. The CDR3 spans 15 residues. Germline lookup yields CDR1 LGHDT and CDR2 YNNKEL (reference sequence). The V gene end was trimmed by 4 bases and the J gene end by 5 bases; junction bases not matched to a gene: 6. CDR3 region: CASSPSRDRGTEAFF. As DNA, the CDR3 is TGTGCCAGCAGCCCAAGCCGGGACAGGGGGACTGAAGCTTTCTTT.

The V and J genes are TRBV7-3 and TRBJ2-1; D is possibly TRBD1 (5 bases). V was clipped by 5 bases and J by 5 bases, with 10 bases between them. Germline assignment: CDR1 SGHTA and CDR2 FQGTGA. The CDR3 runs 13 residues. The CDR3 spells CASSNTGDNEQFF. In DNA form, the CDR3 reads TGTGCCAGCAGCAACACAGGAGACAATGAGCAGTTCTTC.

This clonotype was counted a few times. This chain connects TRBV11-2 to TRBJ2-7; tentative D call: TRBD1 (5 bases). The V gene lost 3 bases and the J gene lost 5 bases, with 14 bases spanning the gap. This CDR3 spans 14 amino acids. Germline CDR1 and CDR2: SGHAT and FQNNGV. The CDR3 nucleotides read TGTGCCAGCAGCTTCAGTAGGGGTCTGGACGAGCAGTACTTC. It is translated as CASSFSRGLDEQYF.

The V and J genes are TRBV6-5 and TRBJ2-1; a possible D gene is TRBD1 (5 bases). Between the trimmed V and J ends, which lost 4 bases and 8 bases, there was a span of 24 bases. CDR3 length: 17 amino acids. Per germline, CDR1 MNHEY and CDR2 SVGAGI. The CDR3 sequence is CASSSTVSTTGRHEQFF. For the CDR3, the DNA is TGTGCCAGCAGTTCCACCGTCTCCACCACAGGCCGGCATGAGCAGTTCTTC.

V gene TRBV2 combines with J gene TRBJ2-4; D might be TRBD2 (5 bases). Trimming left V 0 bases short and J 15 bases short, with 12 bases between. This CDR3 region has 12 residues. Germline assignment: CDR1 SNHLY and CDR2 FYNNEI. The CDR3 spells CASSEAGAGSYF. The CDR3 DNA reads TGTGCCAGCAGTGAAGCGGGTGCGGGTTCGTACTTC. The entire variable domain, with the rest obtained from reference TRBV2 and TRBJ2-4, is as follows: EPEVTQTPSHQVTQMGQEVILRCVPISNHLYFYWYRQILGQKVEFLVSFYNNEISEKSEIFDDQFSVERPDGSNFTLKIRSTKLEDSAMYFCASSEAGAGSYFGAGTRLSVL.

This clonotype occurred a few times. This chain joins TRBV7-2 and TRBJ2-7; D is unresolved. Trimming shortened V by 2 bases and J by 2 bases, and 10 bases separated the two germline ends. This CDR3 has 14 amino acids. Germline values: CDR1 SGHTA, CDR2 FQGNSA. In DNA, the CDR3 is TGTGCCAGCAGCTTAAAAAGCTCTACCTACGAGCAGTACTTC. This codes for CASSLKSSTYEQYF.

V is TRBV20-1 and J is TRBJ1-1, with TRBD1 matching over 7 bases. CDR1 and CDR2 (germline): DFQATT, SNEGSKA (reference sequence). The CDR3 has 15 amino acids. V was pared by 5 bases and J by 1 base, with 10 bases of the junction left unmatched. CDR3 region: CSARLQGPSNTEAFF. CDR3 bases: TGCAGTGCTCGTCTACAGGGGCCCTCGAACACTGAAGCTTTCTTT.

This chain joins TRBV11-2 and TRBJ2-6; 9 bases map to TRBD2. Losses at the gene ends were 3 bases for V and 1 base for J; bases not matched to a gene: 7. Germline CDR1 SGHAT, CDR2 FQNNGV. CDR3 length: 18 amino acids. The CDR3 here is CASSFLAGYPSGANVLTF. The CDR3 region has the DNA TGTGCCAGCAGCTTTCTAGCGGGGTACCCTTCTGGGGCCAACGTCCTGACTTTC.

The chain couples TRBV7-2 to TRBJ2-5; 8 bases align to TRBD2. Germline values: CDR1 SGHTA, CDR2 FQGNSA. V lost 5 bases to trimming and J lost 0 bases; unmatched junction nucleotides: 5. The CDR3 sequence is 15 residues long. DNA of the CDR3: TGTGCCAGCAGCGGCCAGCGGGGGAACCAAGAGACCCAGTACTTC. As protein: CASSGQRGNQETQYF.

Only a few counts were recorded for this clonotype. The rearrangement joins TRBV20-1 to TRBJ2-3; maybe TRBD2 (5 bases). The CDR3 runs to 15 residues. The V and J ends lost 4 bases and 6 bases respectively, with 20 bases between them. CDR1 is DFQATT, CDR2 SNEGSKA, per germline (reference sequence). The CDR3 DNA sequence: TGCAGTGCTAAGCTGGCCAAGCGGCCAGATGATACGCAGTATTTT. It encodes CSAKLAKRPDDTQYF.

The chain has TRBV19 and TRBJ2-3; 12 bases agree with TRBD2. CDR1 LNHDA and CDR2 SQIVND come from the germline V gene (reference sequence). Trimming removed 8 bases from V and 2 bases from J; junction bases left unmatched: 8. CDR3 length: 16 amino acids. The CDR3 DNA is TGTGCCAGTGGTTTGAGGACTAGCGGGAACACAGATACGCAGTATTTT. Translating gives CASGLRTSGNTDTQYF.

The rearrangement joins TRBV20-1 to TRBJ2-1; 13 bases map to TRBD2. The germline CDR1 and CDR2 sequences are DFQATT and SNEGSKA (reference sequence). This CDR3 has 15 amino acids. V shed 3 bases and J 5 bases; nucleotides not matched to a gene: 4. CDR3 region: CSASQTSGGNNEQFF. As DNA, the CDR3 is TGCAGTGCTAGCCAGACTAGCGGGGGGAACAATGAGCAGTTCTTC.

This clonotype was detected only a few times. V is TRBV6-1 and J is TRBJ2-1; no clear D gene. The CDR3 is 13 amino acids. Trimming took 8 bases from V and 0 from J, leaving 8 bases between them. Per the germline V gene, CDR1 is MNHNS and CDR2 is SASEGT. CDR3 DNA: TGTGCCAGCGGGAAGAGCTCCTACAATGAGCAGTTCTTC. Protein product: CASGKSSYNEQFF.

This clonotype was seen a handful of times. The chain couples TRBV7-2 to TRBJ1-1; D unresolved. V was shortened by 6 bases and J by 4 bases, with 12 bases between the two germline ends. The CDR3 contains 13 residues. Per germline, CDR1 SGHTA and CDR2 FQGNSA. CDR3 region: CASSSHKGTEAFF. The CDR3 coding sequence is TGTGCCAGCAGTTCACATAAGGGCACTGAAGCTTTCTTT.

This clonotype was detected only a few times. CDR3 region: CASGSRKVNTEAFF. The CDR3 nucleotides read TGTGCCAGCGGGTCCAGGAAGGTCAATACTGAAGCTTTCTTT. The chain links TRBV6-5 to TRBJ1-1; D uncertain. Trimming shortened V by 8 bases and J by 5 bases, and 18 bases separated the two germline ends. The CDR3 consists of 14 residues. Germline lookup yields CDR1 MNHEY and CDR2 SVGAGI.

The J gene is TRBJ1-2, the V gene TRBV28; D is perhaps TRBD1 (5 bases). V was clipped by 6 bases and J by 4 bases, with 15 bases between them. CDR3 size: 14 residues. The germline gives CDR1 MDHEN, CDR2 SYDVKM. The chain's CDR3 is CASRPRQSPYGYTF. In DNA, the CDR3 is TGTGCCAGCAGACCCCGACAGAGTCCCTATGGCTACACCTTC.

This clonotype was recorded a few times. The CDR3 protein is CASSVGGGQETQYF. DNA of the CDR3: TGTGCCAGCAGCGTAGGAGGGGGGCAAGAGACCCAGTACTTC. The genes are TRBV9 and TRBJ2-5; the D call may be TRBD1 or TRBD2 (6 bases each). Germline loops: CDR1 SGDLS, CDR2 YYNGEE. V lost 0 bases and J 2 bases, leaving 8 bases between the germline ends. The CDR3 covers 14 residues. Full variable domain (outside the CDR3, taken from reference TRBV9 and TRBJ2-5): DSGVTQTPKHLITATGQRVTLRCSPRSGDLSVYWYQQSLDQGLQFLIQYYNGEERAKGNILERFSAQQFPDLHSELNLSSLELGDSALYFCASSVGGGQETQYFGPGTRLLVL.

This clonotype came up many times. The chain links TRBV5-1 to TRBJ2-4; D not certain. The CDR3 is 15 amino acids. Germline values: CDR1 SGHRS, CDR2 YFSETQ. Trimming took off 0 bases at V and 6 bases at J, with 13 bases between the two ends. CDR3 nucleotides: TGCGCCAGCAGCTTGGATGGTCTAGTAGGAAACATTCAGTACTTC. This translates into CASSLDGLVGNIQYF.

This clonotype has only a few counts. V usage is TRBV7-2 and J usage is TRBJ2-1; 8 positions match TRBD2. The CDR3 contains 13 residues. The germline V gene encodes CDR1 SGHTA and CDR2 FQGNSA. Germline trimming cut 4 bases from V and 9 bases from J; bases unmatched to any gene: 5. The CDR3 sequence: CASSSRGGIEQFF. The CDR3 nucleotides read TGTGCCAGCAGCTCCCGGGGGGGCATTGAGCAGTTCTTC.